Sequencing of this T cell receptor (beta chain) was carried out in a study of shared clonotypes between healthy human individuals. Every contributor of samples was a Caucasian grown-up residing in Nashville, Tennessee. Unsorted samples, those not sorted, used roughly 100 million PBMCs for genomic DNA. Broader study findings: The study drew on few donors, limiting represented genetic and exposure-history diversity.

On this clone itself: Antigen: not known. This likely stems from a read error, as it lies one base from a far larger clone. This CDR3 is also generated by other DNA sequences in the sample.

V lost 1 base and J lost 5, with 11 bases in between. CDR3 length equals 15 residues. Germline loops: CDR1 LGHNA, CDR2 YNFKEQ. TCRdb's copy holds only in-frame clones and misses some; the assay was immunoSEQ multiplex PCR. The sample includes some 500,000 clones, about 74% seen only once; the top ten take around 12%. The sequencing sample was made of PBMCs. V usage is TRBV4-2 and J usage is TRBJ2-2; a weak D match, TRBD2 (6 bases). This clonotype was obtained from a woman in her 40s in good health. Some clones in this sample may be carry-over from other donors' samples. For the CDR3, the DNA is TGTGCCAGCAGCCAAGGTCACGGGAGTACCGGGGAGCTGTTTTTT. Amino acids: CASSQGHGSTGELFF.